The clone carrying this T cell receptor beta chain has at least ten counts. Its antigen is still unknown. Losses at the gene ends were 4 bases for V and 6 bases for J; bases not matched to a gene: 5. Germline V CDR1 and CDR2: SQVTM, ANQGSEA. The CDR3 length is 12 residues. The sample belongs to a study of beta chain features in type 1 diabetes. The sequenced template was cDNA made from the entire isolated RNA. TCRdb's table, derived via immunoSEQ multiplex PCR, lists solely in-frame clones and lacks some. This sample has over 150,000 clones, with 13% found just once. Over 95% purity was reached by all sorted populations. Study-wide results and limits: Patients and controls would be equally affected if PCR favored shorter templates. Shorter TCRB CDR3s, moderately but significantly so, marked every one of the four CD4+ subsets in Type 1 diabetes patients.

The chain employs TRBV29-1 and TRBJ2-7, with TRBD1 matching over 8 bases. The sample comprised central memory CD4+ T cells from blood. This TCR came from a young woman in good health. CDR3 in DNA: TGCAGCGTTGGACAGGGGCGCGTCGAGCAGTACTTC. It translates to CSVGQGRVEQYF.